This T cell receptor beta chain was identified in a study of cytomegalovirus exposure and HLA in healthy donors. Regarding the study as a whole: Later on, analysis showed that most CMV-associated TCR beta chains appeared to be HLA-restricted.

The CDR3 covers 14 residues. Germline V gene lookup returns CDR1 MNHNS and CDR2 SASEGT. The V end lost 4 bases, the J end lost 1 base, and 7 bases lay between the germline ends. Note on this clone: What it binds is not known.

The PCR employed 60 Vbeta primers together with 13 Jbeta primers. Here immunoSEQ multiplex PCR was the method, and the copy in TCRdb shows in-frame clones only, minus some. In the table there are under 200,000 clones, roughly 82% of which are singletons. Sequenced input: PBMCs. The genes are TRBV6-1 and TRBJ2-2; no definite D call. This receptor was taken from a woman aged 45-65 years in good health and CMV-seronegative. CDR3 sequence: CASSGWLNTGELFF. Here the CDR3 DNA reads TGTGCCAGCAGTGGCTGGCTGAACACCGGGGAGCTGTTTTTT.